Listed below are T cell receptor beta chains from one sample, sequenced in a study of blood T cell repertoires in COVID-19. The repertoire was sequenced with immunoSEQ multiplex PCR; TCRdb's copy has only in-frame clones and lacks some. The data hold 200,000 or so clones, with approximately 84% observed a single time. The sample was peripheral blood. Every receptor here comes from a man aged 35 to 55 with active or convalescent COVID-19. CDR3s include the opening cysteine and the closing phenylalanine or tryptophan. Fields, in order: clone size, CDR3 length, J gene, V gene, D gene, CDR3 protein, CDR3 DNA. The D gene is left open where the match is weak. Clone size is given for some rows only: seen once, a few or many times, or a class if the clone is expanded.

once	14	TRBJ2-6	TRBV29-1	NA	CSVALSSGANVLTF	TGCAGCGTTGCCCTTAGCTCTGGGGCCAACGTCCTGACTTTC
NA	18	TRBJ2-7	TRBV3-1/TRBV3-2	TRBD2	CASSQVPATSGRWYEQYF	TGTGCCAGCAGCCAAGTCCCAGCGACTAGCGGGAGATGGTACGAGCAGTACTTC
NA	16	TRBJ1-3	TRBV29-1	NA	CRFPSGTPSSGNTIYF	TGCAGGTTCCCCTCCGGGACACCTTCCTCTGGAAACACCATATATTTT
NA	12	TRBJ1-2	TRBV6-5	NA	CASRRTDYGYTF	TGTGCCAGCCGAAGGACAGACTATGGCTACACCTTC
NA	15	TRBJ1-3	TRBV27	NA	CASSVQGVAGNTIYF	TGTGCCAGCAGTGTACAGGGTGTCGCGGGAAACACCATATATTTT
NA	14	TRBJ2-3	TRBV6-5	NA	CASKGVWGTDTQYF	TGTGCCAGCAAGGGGGTATGGGGCACAGATACGCAGTATTTT
once	14	TRBJ1-5	TRBV19	NA	CASGATHSNQPQHF	TGTGCCAGTGGAGCTACCCATAGCAATCAGCCCCAGCATTTT
NA	13	TRBJ1-1	TRBV5-4	NA	CASSVDRNTEAFF	TGTGCCAGCAGCGTCGACAGGAACACTGAAGCTTTCTTT
few	15	TRBJ2-1	TRBV3-1/TRBV3-2	NA	CASSKDWGRAAEQFF	TGTGCCAGCAGCAAAGACTGGGGCAGGGCGGCTGAGCAGTTCTTC
NA	15	TRBJ1-2	TRBV4-1	NA	CASSQELRANYGYTF	TGCGCCAGCAGCCAAGAGCTCAGGGCAAACTATGGCTACACCTTC
once	15	TRBJ2-1	TRBV21-1	NA	CASSKSRRARNEQFF	TGTGCCAGCAGCAAAAGCCGGAGGGCTAGAAATGAGCAGTTCTTC
NA	17	TRBJ2-1	TRBV21-1	NA	CASSKMTPPRGRNEQFF	TGTGCCAGCAGCAAAATGACCCCCCCCCGCGGGAGGAATGAGCAGTTCTTC
NA	15	TRBJ2-5	TRBV11-2	NA	CASSLRGAYQETQYF	TGTGCCAGCAGCTTAAGGGGCGCGTACCAAGAGACCCAGTACTTC
NA	13	TRBJ1-6	TRBV29-1	NA	CSAARDYNSPLHF	TGCAGCGCTGCCAGGGATTATAATTCACCCCTCCACTTT
few	15	TRBJ1-1	TRBV10-1	NA	CASSESGGGFTEAFF	TGCGCCAGCAGTGAGTCGGGTGGAGGATTCACTGAAGCTTTCTTT
NA	17	TRBJ1-1	TRBV21-1	NA	CASSKSGTGRENTEAFF	TGTGCCAGCAGCAAATCCGGGACAGGGAGGGAAAACACTGAAGCTTTCTTT
NA	13	TRBJ2-1	TRBV27	NA	CASSPTGIYEQFF	TGTGCCAGCAGTCCAACAGGGATCTATGAGCAGTTCTTC
NA	14	TRBJ1-4	TRBV9	NA	CASSVGTAGEKLFF	TGTGCCAGCAGCGTAGGGACAGCTGGAGAAAAACTGTTTTTT
NA	15	TRBJ1-2	TRBV6-6	NA	CASSYLRDGRDGYTF	TGTGCCAGCAGTTACCTGCGGGACGGGAGGGACGGCTACACCTTC
NA	15	TRBJ2-5	TRBV5-1	NA	CASSLLQGGQETQYF	TGCGCCAGCAGCTTGCTCCAGGGAGGCCAAGAGACCCAGTACTTC
NA	12	TRBJ1-2	TRBV6-5	NA	CASSYPGDGYTF	TGTGCCAGCAGTTACCCGGGAGATGGCTACACCTTC
NA	15	TRBJ1-1	TRBV6-6	NA	CASSYVLGADTEAFF	TGTGCCAGCAGTTACGTTCTGGGGGCGGACACTGAAGCTTTCTTT
NA	13	TRBJ1-5	TRBV28	NA	CASSAQGWQPQHF	TGTGCCAGCAGTGCACAGGGTTGGCAGCCCCAGCATTTT
NA	12	TRBJ1-1	TRBV19	TRBD1	CASDRANTEAFF	TGTGCCAGCGACAGGGCCAACACTGAAGCTTTCTTT
NA	16	TRBJ2-2	TRBV19	NA	CASSPWRAVNTGELFF	TGTGCCAGTAGCCCGTGGAGGGCCGTTAACACCGGGGAGCTGTTTTTT
once	14	TRBJ2-1	TRBV11-2	NA	CASSSGGLYNEQFF	TGTGCCAGCAGCTCCGGGGGGCTTTACAATGAGCAGTTCTTC
NA	14	TRBJ2-3	TRBV6-6	TRBD1	CASSHRDRGDTQYF	TGTGCCAGCAGTCACCGGGACAGGGGGGATACGCAGTATTTT
NA	13	TRBJ1-4	TRBV6-5	NA	CARAQGSDEKLFF	TGTGCCAGGGCACAGGGATCCGATGAAAAACTGTTTTTT
NA	14	TRBJ1-4	TRBV2	NA	CASSEMTVSEKLFF	TGTGCCAGCAGTGAAATGACAGTTAGCGAAAAACTGTTTTTT
NA	14	TRBJ2-3	TRBV9	NA	CASSVVTGEGPQYF	TGTGCCAGCAGCGTAGTGACAGGTGAGGGTCCGCAGTATTTT
NA	18	TRBJ2-1	TRBV1	NA	CTSSQGSQRGSSYNEQFF	TGCACCAGCAGCCAGGGTTCGCAGCGGGGCAGCTCCTACAATGAGCAGTTCTTC
NA	14	TRBJ1-4	TRBV28	NA	CASSGRPIYEKLFF	TGTGCCAGCAGTGGGAGGCCTATCTATGAAAAACTGTTTTTT
NA	15	TRBJ1-1	TRBV7-9	TRBD1	CASSLVTGARSEAFF	TGTGCCAGCAGCTTGGTAACAGGGGCGCGGAGTGAAGCTTTCTTT
NA	18	TRBJ1-2	TRBV30	TRBD1	CAWSASRLGDRGLYGYTF	TGTGCCTGGAGTGCGTCGAGATTAGGAGACAGGGGACTTTATGGCTACACCTTC
NA	15	TRBJ2-7	TRBV3-1/TRBV3-2	TRBD1	CASSRPGQGVYEQYF	TGTGCCAGCAGCCGCCCGGGACAGGGGGTCTACGAGCAGTACTTC
once	14	TRBJ1-4	TRBV3-1/TRBV3-2	NA	CASSHARAREKLFF	TGTGCCAGCAGCCACGCCAGGGCCCGAGAAAAACTGTTTTTT
NA	15	TRBJ1-6	TRBV28	NA	CASSLAGGLNSPLHF	TGTGCCAGCAGTTTAGCGGGGGGGCTAAATTCACCCCTCCACTTT
NA	13	TRBJ1-5	TRBV13	NA	CASSLGPNQPQHF	TGTGCCAGCAGCTTAGGCCCTAATCAGCCCCAGCATTTT
NA	15	TRBJ2-7	TRBV15	TRBD1	CATSSPGQGLGEQYF	TGTGCCACCAGCTCCCCGGGACAGGGGCTCGGAGAGCAGTACTTC
NA	15	TRBJ2-7	TRBV10-2	TRBD1	CASTARDRESYEQYF	TGCGCCAGCACGGCACGAGACAGGGAGTCCTACGAGCAGTACTTC
NA	14	TRBJ2-7	TRBV7-9	NA	CASVTGQEYYEQYF	TGTGCCAGCGTAACGGGACAAGAGTACTACGAGCAGTACTTC
NA	17	TRBJ1-6	TRBV28	NA	CASRAVGGGTYNSPLHF	TGTGCCAGCAGGGCCGTCGGGGGGGGAACCTATAATTCACCCCTCCACTTT
NA	15	TRBJ2-1	TRBV5-1	TRBD2	CASSKGTTAYNEQFF	TGCGCCAGCAGCAAGGGGACTACCGCCTACAATGAGCAGTTCTTC
NA	17	TRBJ2-1	TRBV28	TRBD2	CASSPQSGLAGYNEQFF	TGTGCCAGCAGTCCTCAATCTGGACTAGCGGGCTACAATGAGCAGTTCTTC
NA	16	TRBJ2-2	TRBV7-9	TRBD1	CASSALTGTNTGELFF	TGTGCCAGCAGTGCCTTGACAGGGACGAACACCGGGGAGCTGTTTTTT
NA	13	TRBJ1-1	TRBV30	NA	CAWSPLLLSEAFF	TGTGCCTGGAGCCCCCTGCTTCTATCTGAAGCTTTCTTT
NA	15	TRBJ1-1	TRBV4-1	TRBD1	CASSQVAGGNTEAFF	TGCGCCAGCAGCCAAGTTGCAGGGGGAAATACTGAAGCTTTCTTT
NA	12	TRBJ1-2	TRBV6-1	NA	CASSDGYYGYTF	TGTGCCAGCAGTGACGGGTACTATGGCTACACCTTC
NA	16	TRBJ2-7	TRBV7-9	TRBD1	CASSSSAGTGGYEQYF	TGTGCCAGCAGCTCATCCGCCGGCACAGGGGGGTACGAGCAGTACTTC
NA	13	TRBJ2-1	TRBV18	NA	CASSGTTYNEQFF	TGTGCCAGCTCAGGGACAACCTACAATGAGCAGTTCTTC
NA	15	TRBJ1-2	TRBV7-3	TRBD1	CASSLRDSGSYGYTF	TGTGCCAGCAGCTTAAGGGACAGCGGGTCCTATGGCTACACCTTC
NA	14	TRBJ1-2	TRBV13	TRBD1	CASSQSTGGKGYTF	TGTGCCAGCAGCCAATCCACAGGGGGCAAAGGCTACACCTTC
NA	15	TRBJ1-1	TRBV4-2	NA	CASSQESVGSTEAFF	TGTGCCAGCAGCCAAGAATCCGTTGGGAGCACTGAAGCTTTCTTT
once	15	TRBJ2-2	TRBV6-5	NA	CASSYSSGNTGELFF	TGTGCCAGCAGTTACTCATCCGGGAACACCGGGGAGCTGTTTTTT
NA	13	TRBJ1-1	TRBV9	NA	CASSVVEDSEAFF	TGTGCCAGCAGCGTAGTGGAAGACAGTGAAGCTTTCTTT
NA	17	TRBJ1-4	TRBV19	TRBD1	CASSPGQYPRGGEKLFF	TGTGCCAGTTCTCCGGGACAGTACCCTCGGGGCGGTGAAAAACTGTTTTTT
few	18	TRBJ1-3	TRBV7-8	TRBD1	CASSLNVGQGIPGNTIYF	TGTGCCAGCAGCTTAAATGTGGGACAGGGGATCCCTGGAAACACCATATATTTT
NA	15	TRBJ2-3	TRBV28	TRBD2	CASKASGKSTDTQYF	TGTGCCAGCAAAGCTAGCGGGAAGAGCACAGATACGCAGTATTTT
once	15	TRBJ1-1	TRBV4-2	TRBD1	CASSQFITGVTEAFF	TGTGCCAGCAGCCAATTTATCACAGGGGTCACTGAAGCTTTCTTT